A single sample is the source of the 2 T cell receptor beta chains below, sequenced in a study of blood T cell repertoires in COVID-19. Method: immunoSEQ multiplex PCR; TCRdb's copy keeps in-frame clones and lacks some. The data contain about 190,000 clones, more than 70% of them singletons. The sample consisted of PBMCs or T cells enriched from blood (not recorded which). These receptors were obtained from a man between 35 and 55 years old with acute COVID-19.

The genes are TRBV29-1 and TRBJ2-3; TRBD2 matches at 12 bases. CDR3 length: 14 amino acids. After removal of 8 bases from V and 4 bases from J, the junction contained 7 bases not matched to a gene. Germline-derived CDR1 and CDR2 are SQVTM and ANQGSEA. The CDR3 DNA reads as TGCAGCTCTAAGACTAGCGGGAGCGCAGATACGCAGTATTTT. Protein: CSSKTSGSADTQYF.

The chain combines TRBV2 with TRBJ1-3; weak D call: TRBD1 (5 bases). The CDR3 consists of 12 residues. V lost 6 bases to trimming and J lost 10 bases, with 13 bases between them. Germline V gene sequence: CDR1 SNHLY, CDR2 FYNNEI. Written as DNA, the CDR3 is TGTGCCAGCAGAGGTACAGGTCGGACCATATATTTT. Its protein is CASRGTGRTIYF.